The TCR beta chain described here comes from a study of CD8 T cells in ankylosing spondylitis. Whole-study results and caveats: From matched ankylosing spondylitis synovial fluid, disease-linked clones were reportedly recovered at significantly enriched levels. A TCR beta motif made of several highly homologous variants seemed typical of ankylosing spondylitis blood.

TCRdb processed the 5' RACE reads anew with MiXCR; each CDR3 protein has one entry. In the table there are about 800,000 distinct CDR3 sequences, approximately 10% of which are singletons. The CDR3 runs 13 residues. Germline loops: CDR1 MNHEY, CDR2 SMNVEV (reference sequence). Deletions cut 3 bases from V and 5 bases from J, with 8 bases between. Notes on this clonotype: Its antigen is still unknown.

The TCR was taken from a male donor with ankylosing spondylitis. Sequencing was carried out using blood, either unsorted or a sorted T cell fraction (not recorded which). This chain uses TRBV27 with TRBJ2-1; a possible D gene is TRBD1 (6 bases). CDR3 amino acids: CASSFDRNNEQFF. Written as DNA, the CDR3 is TGTGCCAGCAGTTTCGACAGGAACAATGAGCAGTTCTTC.